The 7 T cell receptor beta chains listed next were all sequenced from one sample in a study of response to subunit inactivated influenza vaccine. Using its own MiXCR run on the RT-PCR reads, TCRdb lists one record per CDR3 protein. The sample records hundreds of thousands of distinct CDR3 sequences, about 7.6% being singletons. Sequencing was performed on PBMCs from blood, taken around 25 months after vaccination. The source of these receptors is a man aged 50 to 75 who received an inactivated influenza vaccine.

The chain carries TRBV7-2 and TRBJ2-1; 7 bases align to TRBD2. Germline V lookup: CDR1 SGHTA, CDR2 FQGNSA. Unmatched junction bases numbered 1, after V lost 0 bases and J lost 2 bases. The CDR3 loop spans 15 amino acids. The CDR3 region is CASSLAGLPYNEQFF. DNA for the CDR3: TGTGCCAGCAGCTTAGCGGGACTACCCTACAATGAGCAGTTCTTC.

This clonotype was counted ten times or more. J is TRBJ2-2 and V is TRBV28, with TRBD1 matching over 9 bases. CDR3 length: 16 amino acids. With V trimmed by 5 bases and J by 5 bases, 9 bases remained unmatched. Germline V gives CDR1 MDHEN, CDR2 SYDVKM. As DNA, the CDR3 is TGTGCCAGCAGTCTAACCCGGGACAGGGTAACCGGGGAGCTGTTTTTT. It yields the protein CASSLTRDRVTGELFF. The variable domain in full, with the rest retrieved from reference TRBV28 and TRBJ2-2, is DVKVTQSSRYLVKRTGEKVFLECVQDMDHENMFWYRQDPGLGLRLIYFSYDVKMKEKGDIPEGYSVSREKKERFSLILESASTNQTSMYLCASSLTRDRVTGELFFGEGSRLTVL.

This clonotype was detected ten times or more. The V and J genes are TRBV14 and TRBJ2-5, with D maybe TRBD1 (6 bases). Trimming removed 3 bases at V and 4 bases at J, with 15 bases between. Germline V gene data show CDR1 as SGHDN and CDR2 as FVKESK. The length of the CDR3 is 15 residues. The CDR3 nucleotides are TGTGCCAGCAGCCAGTTGGGGGCCCAGGGAGAGACCCAGTACTTC. Translated: CASSQLGAQGETQYF.

The chain is built from TRBV7-6 and TRBJ2-7; D may be TRBD1 or TRBD2 (5 bases each). Trimming took 1 base from V and 6 from J, leaving 7 bases between them. The CDR3 sequence is 12 residues long. CDR1 is SGHVS, CDR2 FNYEAQ, per germline. In DNA, the CDR3 is TGTGCCAGCAGCTTAGTAGGGACCGAGCAGTACTTC. It is translated as CASSLVGTEQYF. The full variable domain, completed using reference TRBV7-6 and TRBJ2-7, is GAGVSQSPRYKVTKRGQDVALRCDPISGHVSLYWYRQALGQGPEFLTYFNYEAQQDKSGLPNDRFSAERPEGSISTLTIQRTEQRDSAMYRCASSLVGTEQYFGPGTRLTVT.

The table lists this clonotype with a few counts. This chain joins TRBV6-2 or TRBV6-3 and TRBJ1-1; 11 nucleotides match TRBD1. V trimming: 4 bases; J trimming: 6 bases; junction bases outside the gene matches: 4. Germline CDR1 is MNHEY and CDR2 is SVGEGT. The CDR3 is 14 amino acids. The CDR3 region is CASSFGQGASEAFF. Written as DNA, the CDR3 is TGTGCCAGCAGTTTCGGACAGGGGGCGTCTGAAGCTTTCTTT.

This clonotype has just a few counts. This chain links TRBV7-9 with TRBJ2-1, with TRBD1 matching 7 bases. The germline gives CDR1 SEHNR, CDR2 FQNEAQ (reference sequence). The V gene end was trimmed by 7 bases and the J gene end by 4 bases; junction bases not matched to a gene: 4. The CDR3 runs to 13 residues. CDR3 protein: CASNRQGYNEQFF. The DNA for the CDR3 is TGTGCCAGCAACAGACAGGGATACAATGAGCAGTTCTTC.

This clonotype has at least ten counts. The chain links TRBV29-1 to TRBJ2-3; unclear D gene. CDR1 is SQVTM and CDR2 is ANQGSEA in the germline V gene. Trimming stripped 6 bases from V and 5 bases from J, with 12 bases between. This CDR3 comprises 12 residues. The CDR3 loop reads CSVDGGVDTQYF. DNA of the CDR3: TGCAGCGTCGATGGCGGTGTAGATACGCAGTATTTT.